The source of this T cell receptor beta chain is a study of OX40 agonist ivuxolimab in advanced cancers. Background on the whole study: The costimulatory receptor OX40 (CD134) was targeted by ivuxolimab, a fully human IgG2 agonistic monoclonal antibody. Intravenous ivuxolimab was administered to patients every 2 weeks at six dose levels: 0.01, 0.1, 0.3, 1.5, 3 and 10 mg/kg. Patients were allowed to have had prior anti-PD-1, anti-PD-L1 or anti-CTLA-4 therapy, and 40% to 45% of the dose-escalation patients had previously received checkpoint inhibitors. Partial responses were achieved by three dose-escalation patients, of whom one had hepatocellular carcinoma and two had cutaneous melanoma. A male proportion of around 83% and a mean age of around 60 years, ranging from about 23 to 79, were recorded for the dose-escalation cohort. Of the 50 to 55 dose-escalation patients, hepatocellular carcinoma was present in about 20, melanoma in around 15, renal cell carcinoma in 9 and head and neck cancer in 9. The paper describes the monotherapy dose-escalation part (N ≈ 52 patients) of the phase I trial of ivuxolimab. The point of sequencing TCRbeta in the periphery was to test whether ivuxolimab changed TCR sequence diversity and drove clonal T-cell expansion. Paper-wide results and their limitations: After ivuxolimab, CD8+ T cells had more expanded clones than CD4+ T cells on average. Partial responders in the 0.1-3.0 mg/kg groups had among the lowest normalized peripheral clonal expansion, especially among CD8+ T cells. At doses of 0.1 to 3.0 mg/kg, clonal expansion of both CD4+ and CD8+ blood T cells was observed from baseline to week 6. The antigen specificity of the clonally expanded peripheral T cells was not determined. Low levels of normalized T-cell clonal expansion were also seen in some nonresponding patients.

This clone occurred a few times. What this receptor recognizes is not known. A read error may account for a junction end that differs from germline. The CDR3, cysteine through phenylalanine, is 16 amino acids long. Of all the DNA, just the CDR3 is kept, 48 bases in frame from base 1. As encoded in the germline V gene, CDR1 is SNHLY while CDR2 is FYNNEI. To sequence the TCRbeta CDR3 region, genomic DNA was isolated from the sorted cells. The immunoSEQ Assay was used to sequence the TCRbeta CDR3 regions. This is the immuneACCESS table as TCRdb keeps it, with only in-frame sequences that have V and J called. A part of the clones is gone; compared with another copy, unresolved V genes explain less than half, and the rest is unexplained. The sample table lists 50,000 or so clones, over 80% of them with a count of one. The ten largest clones capture around 12% of the sample. The trial excluded patients who had a history of autoimmune disease or who were on systemic immunosuppression. In every dose cohort, peripheral blood was drawn for TCR sequencing at baseline, cycle 4 day 1, and cycle 7 day 1. Samples came from an open-label, multicenter, first-in-human phase I dose-escalation trial of ivuxolimab. Adults with locally advanced or metastatic melanoma, renal cell carcinoma, hepatocellular carcinoma or head and neck squamous cell carcinoma were enrolled in the trial. Before TCR sequencing, CD4+ T cells and CD8+ T cells were sorted from peripheral blood as separate populations.

The source of this sequence is an adult with an advanced solid tumor such as melanoma, head and neck, liver or kidney cancer. Sequencing used CD4+ or CD8+ T cells sorted from blood, obtained in a trial of the OX40 agonist ivuxolimab. In this chain, TRBV2 is recombined with TRBJ2-3, and 9 junction bases match TRBD2. In nucleotides, the sequence is TGTGCCAGCAGGGAAGGTCCTAGCGGGGGCACAGATACGCAGTATTTT. It encodes CASREGPSGGTDTQYF.